This T cell receptor beta chain was profiled in a study of T cell responses to AZD1222 COVID-19 vaccine. At the level of the study: The analysis combined second doses at about 4 or about 12 weeks.

Comment on this clone: The antigen remains unidentified.

The study, taken as a whole, reports: Clonal diversity may have been underestimated, and the donors were mostly white British, with more females than males. Elevations in Spike-specific TCR breadth and depth followed administration of two AZD1222 doses.

The table came from immunoSEQ multiplex PCR; TCRdb's copy has only in-frame clones and leaves some out. The sample includes roughly 120,000 clones, 85% to 95% seen only once; the top ten take about 3%. The clonotype was recovered from an adult in good health. Sequenced here: peripheral blood, sampled on day 0 of AZD1222 vaccination.

The CDR3 sequence: CASSLEGSYEQYF. The CDR3 nucleotides are TGTGCCAGCAGTTTAGAGGGCTCCTACGAGCAGTACTTC. The gene calls are TRBV12-3 or TRBV12-4 and TRBJ2-7; D unclear. The V end was cut by 1 base, the J end by 0 bases, with 4 bases between. This CDR3 comprises 13 residues.